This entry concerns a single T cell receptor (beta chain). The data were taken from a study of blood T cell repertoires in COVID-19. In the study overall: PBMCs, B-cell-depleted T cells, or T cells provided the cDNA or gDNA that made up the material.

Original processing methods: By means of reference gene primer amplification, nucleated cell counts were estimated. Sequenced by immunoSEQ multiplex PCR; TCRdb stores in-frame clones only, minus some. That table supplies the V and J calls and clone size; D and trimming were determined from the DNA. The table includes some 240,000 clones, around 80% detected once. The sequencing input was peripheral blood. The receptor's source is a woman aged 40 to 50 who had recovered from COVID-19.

DNA for the CDR3: TGTGCCAGCAGCCAAGCAGGTAGCGGGGGCCAGGCGGAGTACTTC. It is translated as CASSQAGSGGQAEYF. This sequence joins TRBV3-1 (or the pseudogene TRBV3-2) and TRBJ2-5; 9 nucleotides line up with TRBD2. V lost 1 base to trimming and J lost 12 bases; unmatched junction nucleotides: 12. Looked up from germline, CDR1 is LGHDT and CDR2 is YNNKEL (reference sequence). There are 15 residues in the CDR3.